The 13 T cell receptor beta chains presented below share a single source sample, sequenced in a study of Graves' ophthalmopathy and Graves' hyperthyroidism. Amplified material comprised TCR beta CDR3 regions derived from RNA transcripts. First-round RT-PCR with HTBI primers preceded a second-round multiplex PCR. TCRdb re-called the multiplex PCR reads with MiXCR, one entry per CDR3 protein. This table has 400,000 to 450,000 distinct CDR3 sequences, around a fifth appearing once. Sequencing input: peripheral blood. The receptors shown here come from a woman in her late teens or twenties with stable Graves' hyperthyroidism.

This clonotype was seen at least ten times. The chain is built from TRBV6-4 and TRBJ2-5; D perhaps matches TRBD1 (6 bases). The germline V and J ends were trimmed by 7 bases and 7 bases, with 19 bases remaining between them. The CDR3 covers 14 residues. Germline V CDR1 and CDR2: MRHNA, SNTAGT. This CDR3 reads CASILDGRGGTQYF. CDR3 in DNA: TGTGCCAGCATCCTGGACGGCAGGGGTGGGACCCAGTACTTC.

The rearrangement joins TRBV6-1 to TRBJ2-7; 10 bases fit TRBD2. Germline V gives CDR1 MNHNS, CDR2 SASEGT. Trimming removed 7 bases from V and 6 bases from J; junction bases left unmatched: 6. CDR3 length equals 13 residues. CDR3 nucleotide sequence: TGTGCCAGCACTGGTTCTAGCGGGAGCGAGCAGTACTTC. Its translation is CASTGSSGSEQYF.

This clonotype has a count of ten or more. Here the CDR3 reads CASRRGGGQETQYF. Written as DNA, the CDR3 is TGTGCCAGCAGACGAGGGGGGGGGCAAGAGACCCAGTACTTC. The genes are TRBV6-6 and TRBJ2-5, with D possibly TRBD2 on 7 matching bases. The V end lost 6 bases, the J end lost 2 bases, and 13 bases lay between the germline ends. Germline assignment: CDR1 MNHNY and CDR2 SVGAGI (reference sequence). The length of the CDR3 is 14 residues.

This clonotype was observed many times. The V call is TRBV30, the J call TRBJ2-5; D gene uncertain. CDR1 GTSNPN and CDR2 SVGIG come from the germline V gene (reference sequence). This CDR3 comprises 14 residues. V gave up 0 bases and J gave up 3 bases, with 11 bases separating them. The CDR3 region is CAWSVNSPKETQYF. The CDR3 coding sequence is TGTGCCTGGAGTGTAAACAGTCCCAAAGAGACCCAGTACTTC. Based on the CDR3 plus reference TRBV30 and TRBJ2-5, the full variable domain is SQTIHQWPATLVQPVGSPLSLECTVEGTSNPNLYWYRQAAGRGLQLLFYSVGIGQISSEVPQNLSASRPQDRQFILSSKKLLLSDSGFYLCAWSVNSPKETQYFGPGTRLLVL.

In this sample, this clonotype turned up a few times. The CDR3 DNA follows: TGTGCCTGGAGTGTATCCGGGACGGGGACTGAAGCTTTCTTT. Protein: CAWSVSGTGTEAFF. The rearrangement joins TRBV30 to TRBJ1-1; D is perhaps TRBD1 (5 bases). Germline CDR1 and CDR2: GTSNPN and SVGIG (reference sequence). The CDR3 has 14 residues. V was cut by 0 bases and J by 5 bases, with 13 bases left in between.

In its sample, this clonotype was seen a few times. A read error may explain this, as a much larger clone is one base away. Given the absence of the conserved phenylalanine or tryptophan at the CDR3 end, a read error is likely. V and J are TRBV11-2 and TRBJ2-7; no firm D call. Germline V CDR1 and CDR2: SGHAT, FQNNGV. V was clipped by 5 bases and J by 3 bases, with 11 bases between them. The CDR3 runs to 13 residues. CDR3 sequence (DNA): TGTGCCAGCAGCCGAATGGACGGCTACGAGCAGTACTAC. This gives the protein CASSRMDGYEQYY.

Note on this clonotype: Given a much more abundant clone one base away, this may be a read error. The chain is built from TRBV2 and TRBJ2-2; a weak D match, TRBD1 (5 bases). There are 15 residues in the CDR3. Between the trimmed V and J ends, which lost 11 bases and 3 bases, there was a span of 19 bases. CDR1 is SNHLY and CDR2 is FYNNEI in the germline V gene. For the CDR3, the DNA is TGTGCCGTAAAAAACAGGAACGGAGACACCGGGGAGCTGTTTTTT. This sequence encodes CAVKNRNGDTGELFF.

This clonotype was counted at least ten times. The CDR3 protein is CASSTRDRGRGADTEAFF. The CDR3 region has the DNA TGTGCCAGCAGCACGCGGGACAGGGGGCGCGGTGCTGACACTGAAGCTTTCTTT. V and J are TRBV7-9 and TRBJ1-1; 12 nucleotides align to TRBD1. Germline trimming cut 5 bases from V and 3 bases from J; bases unmatched to any gene: 13. CDR1 is SEHNR and CDR2 is FQNEAQ in the germline V gene (reference sequence). The CDR3 spans 18 residues.

In its sample, this clonotype was seen a few times. The chain employs TRBV29-1 and TRBJ2-2; 7 bases match TRBD1. The V gene's germline CDR1 is SQVTM and CDR2 ANQGSEA. This CDR3 has 14 amino acids. Unmatched junction bases numbered 7, after V lost 3 bases and J lost 6 bases. The CDR3 protein is CSVDRGFWPGELFF. CDR3 DNA: TGCAGCGTTGACAGGGGGTTTTGGCCCGGGGAGCTGTTTTTT.

This clonotype was found many times. The chain combines TRBV19 with TRBJ1-2; D is perhaps TRBD1 (5 bases). V lost 4 bases to trimming and J lost 4 bases, with 16 bases between them. This CDR3 contains 15 residues. Germline values: CDR1 LNHDA, CDR2 SQIVND (reference sequence). CDR3 amino acids: CASSTSRGGGYGYTF. DNA of the CDR3: TGTGCCAGTAGTACCAGCCGAGGCGGGGGCTATGGCTACACCTTC.

This clonotype was recorded many times. A junction end diverges from the germline sequence, so it may reflect a read error. J is TRBJ2-4 and V is TRBV20-1, with D perhaps given as TRBD1 or TRBD2 (5 bases each). The germline V gene encodes CDR1 DFQATT and CDR2 SNEGSKA (reference sequence). CDR3 length: 13 residues. CDR3 residues: CSATPPGQNIKYF. The CDR3 coding sequence is TGCAGTGCCACCCCCCCGGGGCAAAACATTAAGTACTTC.

This clonotype was detected many times. The chain has TRBV10-3 and TRBJ2-5; 7 bases fit TRBD2. With 2 bases clipped from V and 5 bases from J, the junction kept 2 bases outside the gene matches. Germline values: CDR1 ENHRY, CDR2 SYGVKD. The CDR3 consists of 13 residues. The CDR3 is CAISEAGAETQYF. The DNA of the CDR3 is TGTGCCATCAGTGAGGCGGGAGCGGAGACCCAGTACTTC.

This clonotype has a count of ten or more. The rearrangement joins TRBV7-3 to TRBJ2-5; D ambiguous. The V gene lost 3 bases and the J gene lost 2 bases, with 10 bases spanning the gap. This CDR3 has 14 amino acids. Germline assignment: CDR1 SGHTA and CDR2 FQGTGA. CDR3 amino acids: CASSLDRWQETQYF. CDR3 bases: TGTGCCAGCAGCTTGGACCGATGGCAAGAGACCCAGTACTTC.